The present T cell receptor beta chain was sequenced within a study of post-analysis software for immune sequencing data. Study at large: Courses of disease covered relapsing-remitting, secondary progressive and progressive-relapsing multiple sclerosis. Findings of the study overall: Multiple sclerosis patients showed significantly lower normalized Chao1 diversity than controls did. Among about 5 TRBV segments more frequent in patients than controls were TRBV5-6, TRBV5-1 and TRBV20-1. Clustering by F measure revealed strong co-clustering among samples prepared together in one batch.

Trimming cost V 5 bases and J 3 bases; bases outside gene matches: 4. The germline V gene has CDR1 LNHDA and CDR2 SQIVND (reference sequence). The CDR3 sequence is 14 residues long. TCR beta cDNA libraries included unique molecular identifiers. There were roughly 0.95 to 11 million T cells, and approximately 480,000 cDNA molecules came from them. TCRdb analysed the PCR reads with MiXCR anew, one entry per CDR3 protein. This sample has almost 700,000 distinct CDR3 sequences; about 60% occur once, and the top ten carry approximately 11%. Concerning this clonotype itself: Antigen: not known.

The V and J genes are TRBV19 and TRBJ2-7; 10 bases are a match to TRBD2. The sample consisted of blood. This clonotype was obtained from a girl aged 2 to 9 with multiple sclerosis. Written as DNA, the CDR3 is TGTGCCAGTAGTCCACTAGCGGGACTCTACGAGCAGTACTTC. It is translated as CASSPLAGLYEQYF.